The present entry profiles one TCR beta chain with its context. The data belong to a study of blood T cell repertoires in COVID-19. Study-level background: Donors in the United States, Italy and Spain gave samples during acute or convalescent COVID-19.

The CDR3 is made up of 15 amino acids. The germline CDR1 and CDR2 sequences are SGHTA and FQGNSA. V lost 1 base and J lost 4, with 13 bases in between. TCRdb's copy holds only in-frame clones and misses some; the assay was immunoSEQ multiplex PCR. The table shows 110,000 or so clones, with around nine tenths occurring only once. Material: peripheral blood. The origin of this receptor is a woman aged 50 to 65 with acute or convalescent COVID-19. J is TRBJ1-1 and V is TRBV7-2; D unresolved. The CDR3 here is CASSLGLGGTTEAFF. The CDR3 DNA is TGTGCCAGCAGCTTAGGACTGGGTGGTACCACTGAAGCTTTCTTT.